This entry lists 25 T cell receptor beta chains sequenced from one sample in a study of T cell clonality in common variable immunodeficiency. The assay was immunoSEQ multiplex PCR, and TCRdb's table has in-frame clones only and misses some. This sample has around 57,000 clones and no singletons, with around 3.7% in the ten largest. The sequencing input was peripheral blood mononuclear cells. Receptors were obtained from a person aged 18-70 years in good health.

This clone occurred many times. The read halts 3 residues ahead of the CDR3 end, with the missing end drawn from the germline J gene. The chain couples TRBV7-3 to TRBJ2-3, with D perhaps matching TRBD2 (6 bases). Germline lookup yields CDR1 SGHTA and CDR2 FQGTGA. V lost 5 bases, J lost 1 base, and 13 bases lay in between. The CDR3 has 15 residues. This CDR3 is CASSGSGLRTDTQYF. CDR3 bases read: TGTGCCAGCAGCGGCTCGGGACTTCGCACAGATACG.

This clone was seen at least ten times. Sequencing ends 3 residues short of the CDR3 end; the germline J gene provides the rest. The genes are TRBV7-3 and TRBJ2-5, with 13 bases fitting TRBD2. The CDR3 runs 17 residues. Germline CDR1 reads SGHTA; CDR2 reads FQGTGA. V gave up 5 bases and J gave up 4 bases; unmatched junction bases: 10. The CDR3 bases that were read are TGTGCCAGCAGCCCGGACGGACTAGCGGGAGAAGGAGAGACC. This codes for CASSPDGLAGEGET. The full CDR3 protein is CASSPDGLAGEGETQYF.

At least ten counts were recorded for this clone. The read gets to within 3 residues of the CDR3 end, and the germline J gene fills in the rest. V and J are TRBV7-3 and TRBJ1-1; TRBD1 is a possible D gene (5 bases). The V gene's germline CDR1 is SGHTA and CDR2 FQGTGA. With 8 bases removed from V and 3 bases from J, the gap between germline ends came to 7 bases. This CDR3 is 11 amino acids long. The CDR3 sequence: CASRGDTEAFF. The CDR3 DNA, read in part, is TGTGCCAGCCGGGGGGACACTGAA. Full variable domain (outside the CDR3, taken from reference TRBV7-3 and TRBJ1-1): GAGVSQTPSNKVTEKGKYVELRCDPISGHTALYWYRQSLGQGPEFLIYFQGTGAADDSGLPNDRFFAVRPEGSVSTLKIQRTERGDSAVYLCASRGDTEAFFGQGTRLTVV.

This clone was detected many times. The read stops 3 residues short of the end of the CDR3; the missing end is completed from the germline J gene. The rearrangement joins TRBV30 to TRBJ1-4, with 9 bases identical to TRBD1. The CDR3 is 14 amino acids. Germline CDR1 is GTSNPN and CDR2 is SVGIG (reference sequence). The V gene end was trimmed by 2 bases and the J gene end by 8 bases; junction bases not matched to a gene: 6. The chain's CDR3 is CAWSRTGVKEKLFF. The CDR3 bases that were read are TGTGCCTGGAGTAGGACAGGGGTTAAGGAAAAA.

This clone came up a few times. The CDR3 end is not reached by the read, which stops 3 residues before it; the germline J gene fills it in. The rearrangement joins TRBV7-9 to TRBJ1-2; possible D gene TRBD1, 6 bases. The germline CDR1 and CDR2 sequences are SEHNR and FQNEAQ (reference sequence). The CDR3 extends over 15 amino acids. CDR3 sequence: CASSRVQGMDNDYTF. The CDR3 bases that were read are TGTGCCAGCAGCAGAGTACAGGGAATGGACAATGAC.

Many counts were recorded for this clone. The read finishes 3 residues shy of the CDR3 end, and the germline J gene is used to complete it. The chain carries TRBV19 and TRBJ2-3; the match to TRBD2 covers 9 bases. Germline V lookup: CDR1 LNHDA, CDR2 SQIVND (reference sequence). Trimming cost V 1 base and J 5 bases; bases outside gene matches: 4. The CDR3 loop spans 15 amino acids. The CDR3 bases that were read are TGTGCCAGTAGTATAGTTGCGGGAGGGCAAGATACG. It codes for CASSIVAGGQDT. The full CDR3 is CASSIVAGGQDTQYF.

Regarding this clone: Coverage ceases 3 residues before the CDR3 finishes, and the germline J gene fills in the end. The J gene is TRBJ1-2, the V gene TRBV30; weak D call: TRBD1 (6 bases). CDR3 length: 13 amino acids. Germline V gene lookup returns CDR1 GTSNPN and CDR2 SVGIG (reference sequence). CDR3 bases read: TGTGCCTGGAGTAGGACAGAACAGGAAGGC. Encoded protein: CAWSRTEQEG. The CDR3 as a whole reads CAWSRTEQEGYTF.

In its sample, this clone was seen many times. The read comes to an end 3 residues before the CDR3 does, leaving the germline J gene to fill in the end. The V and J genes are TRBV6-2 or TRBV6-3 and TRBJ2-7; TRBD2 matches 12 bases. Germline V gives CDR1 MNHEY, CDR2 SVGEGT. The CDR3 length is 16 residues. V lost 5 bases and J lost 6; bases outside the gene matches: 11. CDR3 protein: CASSVPPGLAGPEQYF. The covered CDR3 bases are TGTGCCAGCAGTGTTCCTCCGGGACTAGCGGGTCCCGAG.

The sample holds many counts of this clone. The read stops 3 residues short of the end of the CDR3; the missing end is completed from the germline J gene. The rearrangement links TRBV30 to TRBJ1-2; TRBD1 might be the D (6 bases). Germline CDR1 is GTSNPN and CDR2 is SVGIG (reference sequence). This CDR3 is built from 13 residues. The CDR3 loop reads CAWSSQGGYGYTF. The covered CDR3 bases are TGTGCCTGGAGTTCACAGGGAGGGTACGGC.

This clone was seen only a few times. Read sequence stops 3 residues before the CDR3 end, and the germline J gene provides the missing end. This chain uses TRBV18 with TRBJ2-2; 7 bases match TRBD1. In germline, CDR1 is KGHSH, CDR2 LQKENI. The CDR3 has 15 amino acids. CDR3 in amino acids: CASSPGTAGANVLFF. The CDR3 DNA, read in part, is TGTGCCAGCTCACCCGGGACAGCTGGGGCCAACGTG.

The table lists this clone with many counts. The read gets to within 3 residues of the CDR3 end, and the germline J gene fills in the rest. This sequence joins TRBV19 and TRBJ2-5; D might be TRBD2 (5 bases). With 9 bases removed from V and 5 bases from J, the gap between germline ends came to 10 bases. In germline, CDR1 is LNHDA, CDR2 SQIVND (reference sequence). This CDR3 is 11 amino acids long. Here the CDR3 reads CASQSGETQYF. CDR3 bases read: TGTGCCAGCCAGTCGGGGGAGACC.

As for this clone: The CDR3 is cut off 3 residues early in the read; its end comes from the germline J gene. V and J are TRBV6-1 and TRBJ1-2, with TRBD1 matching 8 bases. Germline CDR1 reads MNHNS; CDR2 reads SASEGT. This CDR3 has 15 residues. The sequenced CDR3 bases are TGTGCCAGCAGTGAACCCCAGGGGGCGACGAATGAC. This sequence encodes CASSEPQGATND. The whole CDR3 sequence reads CASSEPQGATNDYTF.

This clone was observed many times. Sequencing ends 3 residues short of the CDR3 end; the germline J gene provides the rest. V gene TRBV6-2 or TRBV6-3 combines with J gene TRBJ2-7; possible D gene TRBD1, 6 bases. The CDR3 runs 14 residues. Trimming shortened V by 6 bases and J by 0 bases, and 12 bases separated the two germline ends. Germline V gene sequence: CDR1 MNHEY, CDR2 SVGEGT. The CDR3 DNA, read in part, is TGTGCCAGCAGCACAACAGGGAACTCCTACGAG. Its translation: CASSTTGNSYE. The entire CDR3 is CASSTTGNSYEQYF.

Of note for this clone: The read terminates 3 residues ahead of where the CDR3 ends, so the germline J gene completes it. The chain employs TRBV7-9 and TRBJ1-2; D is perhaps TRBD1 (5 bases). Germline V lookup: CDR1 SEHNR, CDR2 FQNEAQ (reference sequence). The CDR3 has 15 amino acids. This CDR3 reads CASSQETGGRDGYTF. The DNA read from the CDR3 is TGTGCCAGCAGTCAAGAGACGGGGGGTAGAGACGGC. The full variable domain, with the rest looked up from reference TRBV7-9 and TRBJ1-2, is DTGVSQNPRHKITKRGQNVTFRCDPISEHNRLYWYRQTLGQGPEFLTYFQNEAQLEKSRLLSDRFSAERPKGSFSTLEIQRTEQGDSAMYLCASSQETGGRDGYTFGSGTRLTVV.

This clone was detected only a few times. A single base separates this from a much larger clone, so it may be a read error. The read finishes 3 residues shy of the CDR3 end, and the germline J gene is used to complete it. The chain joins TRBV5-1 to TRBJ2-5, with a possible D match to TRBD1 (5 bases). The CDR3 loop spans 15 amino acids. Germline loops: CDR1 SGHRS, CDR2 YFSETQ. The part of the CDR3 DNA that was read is TGCGCCAGCAGCTTGGGGGGCCAGAACACAGATACC. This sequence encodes CASSLGGQNTDT. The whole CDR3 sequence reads CASSLGGQNTDTQYF. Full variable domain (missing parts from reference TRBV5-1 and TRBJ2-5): KAGVTQTPRYLIKTRGQQVTLSCSPISGHRSVSWYQQTPGQGLQFLFEYFSETQRNKGNFPGRFSGRQFSNSRSEMNVSTLELGDSALYLCASSLGGQNTDTQYFGPGTRLLVL.

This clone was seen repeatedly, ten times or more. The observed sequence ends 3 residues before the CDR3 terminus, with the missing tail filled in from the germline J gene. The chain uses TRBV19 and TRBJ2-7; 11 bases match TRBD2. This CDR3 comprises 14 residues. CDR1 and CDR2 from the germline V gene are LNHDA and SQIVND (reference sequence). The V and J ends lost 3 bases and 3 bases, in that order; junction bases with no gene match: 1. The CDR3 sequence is CASSMTSGVYEQYF. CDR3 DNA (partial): TGTGCCAGTAGTATGACTAGCGGGGTCTACGAG. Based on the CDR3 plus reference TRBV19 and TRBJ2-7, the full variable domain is DGGITQSPKYLFRKEGQNVTLSCEQNLNHDAMYWYRQDPGQGLRLIYYSQIVNDFQKGDIAEGYSVSREKKESFPLTVTSAQKNPTAFYLCASSMTSGVYEQYFGPGTRLTVT.

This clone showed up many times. The sequenced CDR3 bases are TGTGCCAGCAGCACAGGACAGGGGTGGACAGATACG. It is translated as CASSTGQGWTDT. Given in full, the CDR3 is CASSTGQGWTDTQYF. V usage is TRBV7-2 and J usage is TRBJ2-3, with 9 bases that match TRBD1. The CDR3 goes on 3 residues after the read ends, and that part is filled in from the germline J gene. CDR3 length: 15 residues. The germline gives CDR1 SGHTA, CDR2 FQGNSA. V trimming: 5 bases; J trimming: 3 bases; junction bases outside the gene matches: 6.

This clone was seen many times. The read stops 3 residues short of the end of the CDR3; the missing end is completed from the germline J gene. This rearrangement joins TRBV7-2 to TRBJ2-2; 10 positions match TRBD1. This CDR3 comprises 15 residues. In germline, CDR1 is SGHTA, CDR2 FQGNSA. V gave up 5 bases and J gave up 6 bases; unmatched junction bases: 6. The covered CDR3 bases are TGTGCCAGCAGCGACAGGGGGCAAAACCCCGGGGAG. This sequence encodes CASSDRGQNPGE. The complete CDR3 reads CASSDRGQNPGELFF.

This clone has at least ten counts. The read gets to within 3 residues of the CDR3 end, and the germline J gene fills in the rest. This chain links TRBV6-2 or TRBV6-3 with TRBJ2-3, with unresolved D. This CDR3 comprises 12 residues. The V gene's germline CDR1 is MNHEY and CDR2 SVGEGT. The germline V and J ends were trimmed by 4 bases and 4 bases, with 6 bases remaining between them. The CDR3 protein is CASSFPPDTQYF. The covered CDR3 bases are TGTGCCAGCAGTTTTCCTCCAGATACG.

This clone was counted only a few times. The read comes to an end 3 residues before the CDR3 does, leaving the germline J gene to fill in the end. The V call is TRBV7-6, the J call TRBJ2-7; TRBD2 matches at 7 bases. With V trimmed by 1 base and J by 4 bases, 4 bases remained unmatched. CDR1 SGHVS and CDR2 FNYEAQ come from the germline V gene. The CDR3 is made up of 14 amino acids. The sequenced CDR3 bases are TGTGCCAGCAGCTTAGAGGGGAGGGCTTACGAG. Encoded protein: CASSLEGRAYE. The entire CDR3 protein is CASSLEGRAYEQYF.

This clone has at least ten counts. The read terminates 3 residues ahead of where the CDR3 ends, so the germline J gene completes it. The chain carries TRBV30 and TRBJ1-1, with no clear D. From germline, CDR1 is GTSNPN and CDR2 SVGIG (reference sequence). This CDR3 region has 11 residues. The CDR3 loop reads CAWSGRVQAFF. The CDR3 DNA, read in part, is TGTGCCTGGTCGGGGAGGGTTCAA. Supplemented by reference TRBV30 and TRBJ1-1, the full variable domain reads SQTIHQWPATLVQPVGSPLSLECTVEGTSNPNLYWYRQAAGRGLQLLFYSVGIGQISSEVPQNLSASRPQDRQFILSSKKLLLSDSGFYLCAWSGRVQAFFGQGTRLTVV.

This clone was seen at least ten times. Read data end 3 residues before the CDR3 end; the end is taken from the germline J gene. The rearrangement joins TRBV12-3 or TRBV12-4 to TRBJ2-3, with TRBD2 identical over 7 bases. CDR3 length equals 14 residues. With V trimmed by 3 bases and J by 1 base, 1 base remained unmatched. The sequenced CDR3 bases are TGTGCCAGCAGTTTGACTAGCCGCACAGATACG. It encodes CASSLTSRTDT. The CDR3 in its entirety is CASSLTSRTDTQYF.

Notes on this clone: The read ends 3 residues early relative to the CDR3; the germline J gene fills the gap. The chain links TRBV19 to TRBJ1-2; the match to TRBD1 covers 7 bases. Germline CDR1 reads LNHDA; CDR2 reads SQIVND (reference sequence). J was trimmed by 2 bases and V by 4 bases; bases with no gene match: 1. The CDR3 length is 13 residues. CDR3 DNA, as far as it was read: TGTGCCAGTAGTAGGGACAGAAACTATGGC. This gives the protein CASSRDRNYG. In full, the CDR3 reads CASSRDRNYGYTF.

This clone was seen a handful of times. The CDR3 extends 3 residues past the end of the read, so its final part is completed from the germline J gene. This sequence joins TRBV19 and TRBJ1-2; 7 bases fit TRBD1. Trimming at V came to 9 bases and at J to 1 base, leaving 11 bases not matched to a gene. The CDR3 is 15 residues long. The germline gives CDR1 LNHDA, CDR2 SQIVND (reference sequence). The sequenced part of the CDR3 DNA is TGTGCCAGCCAGGACAGGTTTTATGATAACTATGGC. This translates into CASQDRFYDNYG. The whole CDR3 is CASQDRFYDNYGYTF.

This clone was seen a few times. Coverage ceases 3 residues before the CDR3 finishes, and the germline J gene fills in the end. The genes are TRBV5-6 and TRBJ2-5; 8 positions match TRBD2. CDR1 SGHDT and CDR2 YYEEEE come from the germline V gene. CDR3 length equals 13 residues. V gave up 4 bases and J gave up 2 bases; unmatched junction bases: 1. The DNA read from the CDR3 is TGTGCCAGCAGCCGACTAGCGCAAGAGACC. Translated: CASSRLAQET. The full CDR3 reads CASSRLAQETQYF.